The rows below give T cell receptor beta chains drawn from one sample of a study of blood T cell repertoires in COVID-19. Generated by immunoSEQ multiplex PCR, the TCRdb table keeps only in-frame clones and is missing some. The sample lists about 330,000 clones; around 82% were seen once. The sequenced material came from peripheral blood. These receptors were collected from a woman in her forties or fifties with acute or convalescent COVID-19. Both conserved end residues are part of each CDR3. D genes are given only for firm matches. Clone sizes are given selectively: once, few, many, or a class where the clone is expanded.

d_call clone_size j_call v_call cdr3_nt cdr3_aa
TRBD2 . TRBJ2-5 TRBV11-2 TGTGCCAGCAGTATACAGGGACTAGATCGGGAGACCCAGTACTTC CASSIQGLDRETQYF
. . TRBJ1-2 TRBV27 TGTGCCAGCAGTTTAAAGGCAGGGTTGAGTGGCTACACCTTC CASSLKAGLSGYTF
TRBD1 once TRBJ1-1 TRBV24-1 TGTGCCACCAGTGATTCCGGCAGGGGGGACACTGAAGCTTTCTTT CATSDSGRGDTEAFF
. . TRBJ1-6 TRBV7-9 TGTGCCAGCAGCTTAGGGGCAGGTGATAATTCACCCCTCCACTTT CASSLGAGDNSPLHF
TRBD1 . TRBJ1-5 TRBV27 TGTGCCAGCAGTCCATACAGGGGGTTGGTAGCCCAGCATTTT CASSPYRGLVAQHF
TRBD1 . TRBJ1-4 TRBV29-1 TGCAGCGTTGAAGCGGACAGGGACGATGAAAAACTGTTTTTT CSVEADRDDEKLFF
. few TRBJ2-5 TRBV7-9 TGTGCCAGCAGCCCCCGGTCCCAAGAGACCCAGTACTTC CASSPRSQETQYF
TRBD1 . TRBJ2-7 TRBV6-1 TGTGCCAGCAGTGAAGGGGACAGGCAGTACTTC CASSEGDRQYF
TRBD1 . TRBJ1-2 TRBV12-3/TRBV12-4 TGTGCCAGCAGTACCGGGACAGGGGACGGCTACACCTTC CASSTGTGDGYTF
. few TRBJ1-4 TRBV5-4 TGTGCCAGCAGCTTACAGGCAACTAATGAAAAACTGTTTTTT CASSLQATNEKLFF
TRBD2 . TRBJ2-3 TRBV7-2 TGTGCCAGCAGCTTCGGGGGGGCCACAGATACGCAGTATTTT CASSFGGATDTQYF
TRBD1 once TRBJ1-4 TRBV2 TGTGCCAGCAAGTTTAGGGGGCAGGGCATAACTAATGAAAAACTGTTTTTT CASKFRGQGITNEKLFF
TRBD1 once TRBJ1-4 TRBV4-3 TGCGCCAGCAGCCAAGGGTCGGGACAGGGGGATGAAAAACTGTTTTTT CASSQGSGQGDEKLFF
TRBD2 . TRBJ2-1 TRBV3-1/TRBV3-2 TGTGCCAGCAGCCTCCCGGGACTAGCGTCTTACAATGAGCAGTTCTTC CASSLPGLASYNEQFF
. . TRBJ1-5 TRBV30 TGTGCCTGGAGCATACGAGGAGGTCAGCCCCAGCATTTT CAWSIRGGQPQHF
. once TRBJ2-5 TRBV5-1 TGCGCCAGCAGTTCAAGCGGAGGGGGCGAAGAGACCCAGTACTTC CASSSSGGGEETQYF
. . TRBJ1-6 TRBV10-3 TGTGCCACCCACCTACTCAAGAATTCACCCCTCCACTTT CATHLLKNSPLHF
TRBD1 once TRBJ2-5 TRBV7-2 TGTGCCAGCAGCGGACAGGGTCAAGAGACCCAGTACTTC CASSGQGQETQYF
TRBD2 . TRBJ2-1 TRBV5-1 TGCGCCAGCAGCTTTGGACTAGCGGGCGACAATGAGCAGTTCTTC CASSFGLAGDNEQFF
TRBD1 . TRBJ1-2 TRBV6-2/TRBV6-3 TGTGCCAGCAGTCTCCCCCGGGACAGGCCTCCGGGAGGCTACACCTTC CASSLPRDRPPGGYTF
TRBD1 . TRBJ1-2 TRBV9 TGTGCCAGCAGCAGCCGGGACAGGGGGGTCGGCTACACCTTC CASSSRDRGVGYTF
. . TRBJ1-2 TRBV10-3 TGTGCCATCAGTGAGTCGGCGGGGGTAATAGACTATGGCTACACCTTC CAISESAGVIDYGYTF
. . TRBJ2-1 TRBV20-1 TGCAGTGCCCTCAGGGATGAGCAGTTCTTC CSALRDEQFF
TRBD1 few TRBJ1-1 TRBV12-5 TGTGCTAGTGCCTCGCCGGGACAGGGGGCCGAAGCTTTCTTT CASASPGQGAEAFF
. . TRBJ1-1 TRBV4-1 TGCGCCAGCAGCTCATCCCAGGGGTTGTACACTGAAGCTTTCTTT CASSSSQGLYTEAFF
. . TRBJ2-1 TRBV19 TGTGCCAGTAGTAAAATCGATAGTAATGAGCAGTTCTTC CASSKIDSNEQFF
. . TRBJ2-2 TRBV18 TGTGCCAGCTCACCCTTCCAGGGTTGGACCGGGGAGCTGTTTTTT CASSPFQGWTGELFF